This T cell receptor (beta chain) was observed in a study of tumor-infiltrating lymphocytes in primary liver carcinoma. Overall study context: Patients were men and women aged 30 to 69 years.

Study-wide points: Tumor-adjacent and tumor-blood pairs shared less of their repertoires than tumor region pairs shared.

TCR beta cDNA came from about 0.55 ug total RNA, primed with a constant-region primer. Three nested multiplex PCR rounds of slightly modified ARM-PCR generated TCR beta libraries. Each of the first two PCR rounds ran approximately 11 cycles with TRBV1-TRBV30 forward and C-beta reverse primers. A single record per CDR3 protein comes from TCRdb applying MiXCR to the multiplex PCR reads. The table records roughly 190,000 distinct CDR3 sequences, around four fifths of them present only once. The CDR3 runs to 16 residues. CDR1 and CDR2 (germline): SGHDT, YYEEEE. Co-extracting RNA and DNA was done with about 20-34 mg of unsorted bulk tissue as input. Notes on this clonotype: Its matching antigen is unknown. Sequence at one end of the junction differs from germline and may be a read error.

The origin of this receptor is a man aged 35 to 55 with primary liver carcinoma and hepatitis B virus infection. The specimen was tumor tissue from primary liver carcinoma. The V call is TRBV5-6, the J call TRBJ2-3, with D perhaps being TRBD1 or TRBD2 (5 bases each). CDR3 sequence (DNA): TGTGCCAGCAGTTTGGGACCGCCAGGGCGAGCAGATGCGCAGTATTTT. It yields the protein CASSLGPPGRADAQYF.